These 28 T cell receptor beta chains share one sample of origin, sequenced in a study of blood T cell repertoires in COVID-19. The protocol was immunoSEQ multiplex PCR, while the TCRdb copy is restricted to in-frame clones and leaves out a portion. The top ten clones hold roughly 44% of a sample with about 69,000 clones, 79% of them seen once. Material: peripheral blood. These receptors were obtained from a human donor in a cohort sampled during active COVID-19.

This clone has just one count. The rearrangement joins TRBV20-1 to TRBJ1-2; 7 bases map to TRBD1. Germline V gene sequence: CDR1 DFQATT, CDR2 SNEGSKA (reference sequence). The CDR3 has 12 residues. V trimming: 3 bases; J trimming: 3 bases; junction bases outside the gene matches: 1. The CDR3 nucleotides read TGCAGTGCTAGTACAGGGGACTATGGCTACACCTTC. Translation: CSASTGDYGYTF.

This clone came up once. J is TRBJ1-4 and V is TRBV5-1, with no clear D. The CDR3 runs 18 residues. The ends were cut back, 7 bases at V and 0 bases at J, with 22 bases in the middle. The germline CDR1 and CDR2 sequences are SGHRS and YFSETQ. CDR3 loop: CASRRTGSRDSTNEKLFF. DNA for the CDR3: TGCGCCAGCCGCCGGACGGGAAGCAGAGACTCAACTAATGAAAAACTGTTTTTT.

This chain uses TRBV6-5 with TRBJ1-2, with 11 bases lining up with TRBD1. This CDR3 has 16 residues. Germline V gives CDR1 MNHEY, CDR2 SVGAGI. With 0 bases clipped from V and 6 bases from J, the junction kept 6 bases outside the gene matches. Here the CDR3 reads CASSYSSGQGANGYTF. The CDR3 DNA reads TGTGCCAGCAGTTACTCGAGTGGACAGGGGGCAAATGGCTACACCTTC.

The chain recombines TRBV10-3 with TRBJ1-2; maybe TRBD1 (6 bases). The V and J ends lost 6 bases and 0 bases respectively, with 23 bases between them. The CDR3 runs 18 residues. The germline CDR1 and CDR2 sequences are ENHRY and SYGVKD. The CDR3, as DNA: TGTGCCATCAGCCCCACCCTGGGGGGCGGGGGTTCTAACTATGGCTACACCTTC. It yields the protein CAISPTLGGGGSNYGYTF.

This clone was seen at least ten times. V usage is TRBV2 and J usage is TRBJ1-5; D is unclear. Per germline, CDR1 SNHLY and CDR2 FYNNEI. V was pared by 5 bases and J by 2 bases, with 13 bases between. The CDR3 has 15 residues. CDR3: CASSTETGGNQPQHF. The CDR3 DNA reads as TGTGCCAGCAGTACAGAGACGGGAGGCAATCAGCCCCAGCATTTT.

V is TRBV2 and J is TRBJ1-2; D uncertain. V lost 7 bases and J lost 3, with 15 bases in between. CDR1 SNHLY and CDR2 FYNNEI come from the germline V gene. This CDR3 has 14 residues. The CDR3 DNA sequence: TGTGCCAGCACTGTTGAAGCCGCGGACTATGGCTACACCTTC. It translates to CASTVEAADYGYTF.

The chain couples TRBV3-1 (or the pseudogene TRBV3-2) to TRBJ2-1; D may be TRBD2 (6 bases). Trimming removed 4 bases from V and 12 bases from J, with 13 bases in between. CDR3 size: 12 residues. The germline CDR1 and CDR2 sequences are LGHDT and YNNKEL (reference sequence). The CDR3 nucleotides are TGTGCCAGCAGCCGCGGGACTCCCAGGCAGTTCTTC. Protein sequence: CASSRGTPRQFF.

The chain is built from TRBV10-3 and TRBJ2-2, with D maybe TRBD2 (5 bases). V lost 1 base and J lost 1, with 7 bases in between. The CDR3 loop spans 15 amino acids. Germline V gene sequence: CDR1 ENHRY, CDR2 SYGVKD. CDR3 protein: CAISEFSGNTGELFF. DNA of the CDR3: TGTGCCATCAGTGAGTTCAGCGGGAACACCGGGGAGCTGTTTTTT.

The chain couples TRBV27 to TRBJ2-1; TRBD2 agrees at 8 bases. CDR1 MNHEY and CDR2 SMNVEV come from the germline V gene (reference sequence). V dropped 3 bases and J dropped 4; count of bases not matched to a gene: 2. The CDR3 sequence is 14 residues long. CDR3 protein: CASSLGLVYNEQFF. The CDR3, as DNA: TGTGCCAGCAGTTTGGGACTAGTTTACAATGAGCAGTTCTTC.

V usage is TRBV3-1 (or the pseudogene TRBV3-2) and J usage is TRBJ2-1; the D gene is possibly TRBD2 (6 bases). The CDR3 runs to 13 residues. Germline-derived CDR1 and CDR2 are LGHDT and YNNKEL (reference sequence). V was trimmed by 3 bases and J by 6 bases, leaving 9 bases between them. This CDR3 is CASSHGGVNEQFF. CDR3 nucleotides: TGTGCCAGCAGCCACGGAGGGGTCAATGAGCAGTTCTTC.

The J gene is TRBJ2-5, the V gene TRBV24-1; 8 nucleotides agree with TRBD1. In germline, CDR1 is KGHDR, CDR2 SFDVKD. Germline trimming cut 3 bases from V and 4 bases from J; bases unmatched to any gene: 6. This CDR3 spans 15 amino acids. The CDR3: CATSDAKQGGETQYF. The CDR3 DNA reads TGTGCCACCAGTGATGCAAAACAGGGGGGAGAGACCCAGTACTTC.

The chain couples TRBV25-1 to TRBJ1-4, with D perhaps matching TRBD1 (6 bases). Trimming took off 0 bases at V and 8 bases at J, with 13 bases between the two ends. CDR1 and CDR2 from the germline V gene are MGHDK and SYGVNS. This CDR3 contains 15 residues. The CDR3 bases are TGTGCCAGCAGTGAATACGGCAGGGGTGGAGAAAAACTGTTTTTT. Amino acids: CASSEYGRGGEKLFF.

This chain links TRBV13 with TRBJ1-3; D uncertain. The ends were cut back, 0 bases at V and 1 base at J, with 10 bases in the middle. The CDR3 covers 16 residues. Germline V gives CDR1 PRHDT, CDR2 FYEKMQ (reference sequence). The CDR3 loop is CASSLGAQISGNTIYF. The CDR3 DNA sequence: TGTGCCAGCAGCTTAGGGGCACAGATTTCTGGAAACACCATATATTTT.

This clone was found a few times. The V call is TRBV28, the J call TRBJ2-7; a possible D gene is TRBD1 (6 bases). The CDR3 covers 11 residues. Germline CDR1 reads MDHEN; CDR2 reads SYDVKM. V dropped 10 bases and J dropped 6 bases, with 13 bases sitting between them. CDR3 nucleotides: TGTGCCACCAGAGGGACACCCGAGCAGTACTTC. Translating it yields CATRGTPEQYF.

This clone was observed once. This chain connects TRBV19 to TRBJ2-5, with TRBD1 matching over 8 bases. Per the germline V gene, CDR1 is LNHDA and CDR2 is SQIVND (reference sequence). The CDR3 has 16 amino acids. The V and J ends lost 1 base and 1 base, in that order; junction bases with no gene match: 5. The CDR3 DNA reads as TGTGCCAGTAGTATAGGTTCTGGACAGGGCCAAGAGACCCAGTACTTC. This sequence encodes CASSIGSGQGQETQYF.

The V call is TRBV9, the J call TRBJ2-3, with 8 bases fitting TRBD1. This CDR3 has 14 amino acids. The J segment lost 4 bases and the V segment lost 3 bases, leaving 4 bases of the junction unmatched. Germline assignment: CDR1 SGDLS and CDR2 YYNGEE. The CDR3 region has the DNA TGTGCCAGCAGCGCCAGGGGGCGCGCAGATACGCAGTATTTT. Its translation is CASSARGRADTQYF.

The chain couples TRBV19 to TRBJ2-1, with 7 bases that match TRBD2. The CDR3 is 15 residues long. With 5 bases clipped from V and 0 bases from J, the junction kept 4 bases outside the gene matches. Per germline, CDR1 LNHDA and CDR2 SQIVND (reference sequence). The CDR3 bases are TGTGCCAGTAGTTATACTAGCGACTCCTACAATGAGCAGTTCTTC. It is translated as CASSYTSDSYNEQFF.

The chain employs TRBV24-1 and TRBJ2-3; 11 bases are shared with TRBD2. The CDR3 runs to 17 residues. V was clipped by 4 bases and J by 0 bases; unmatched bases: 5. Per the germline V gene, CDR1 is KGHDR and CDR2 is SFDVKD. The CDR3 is CATSDLAGGSSTDTQYF. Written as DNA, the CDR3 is TGTGCCACCAGTGACCTAGCGGGAGGTTCTAGCACAGATACGCAGTATTTT.

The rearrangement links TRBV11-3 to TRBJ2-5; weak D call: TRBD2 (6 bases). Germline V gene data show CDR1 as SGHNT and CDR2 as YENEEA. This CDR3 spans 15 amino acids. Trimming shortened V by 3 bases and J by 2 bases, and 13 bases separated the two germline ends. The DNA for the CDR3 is TGTGCCAGCAGCTTTGGACCGGGGGAGCAAGAGACCCAGTACTTC. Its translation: CASSFGPGEQETQYF. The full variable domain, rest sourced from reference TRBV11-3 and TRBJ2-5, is EAGVVQSPRYKIIEKKQPVAFWCNPISGHNTLYWYLQNLGQGPELLIRYENEEAVDDSQLPKDRFSAERLKGVDSTLKIQPAELGDSAVYLCASSFGPGEQETQYFGPGTRLLVL.

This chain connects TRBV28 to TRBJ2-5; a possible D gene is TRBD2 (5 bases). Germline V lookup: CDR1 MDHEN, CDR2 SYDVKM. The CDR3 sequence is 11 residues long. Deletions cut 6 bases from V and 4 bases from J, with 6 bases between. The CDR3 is CASSGVETQYF. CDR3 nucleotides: TGTGCCAGCAGCGGGGTAGAGACCCAGTACTTC.

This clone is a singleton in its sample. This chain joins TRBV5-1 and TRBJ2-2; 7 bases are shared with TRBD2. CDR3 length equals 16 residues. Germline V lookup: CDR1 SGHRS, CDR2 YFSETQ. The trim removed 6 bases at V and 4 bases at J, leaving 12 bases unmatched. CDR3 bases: TGCGCCAGCACCCCGCTTGGGGCGGGAGTCACCGGGGAGCTGTTTTTT. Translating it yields CASTPLGAGVTGELFF.

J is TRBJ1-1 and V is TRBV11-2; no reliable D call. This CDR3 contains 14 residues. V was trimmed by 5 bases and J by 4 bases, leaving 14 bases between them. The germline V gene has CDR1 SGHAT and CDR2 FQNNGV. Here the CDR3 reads CASSRRPEGTEAFF. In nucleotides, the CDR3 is TGTGCCAGCAGCCGACGTCCCGAGGGCACTGAAGCTTTCTTT.

The CDR3 protein is CATSRDGAAQARYGYTF. CDR3 DNA sequence: TGTGCCACCAGCAGAGATGGGGCAGCCCAAGCCCGTTATGGCTACACCTTC. V usage is TRBV15 and J usage is TRBJ1-2; D is possibly TRBD1 (5 bases). The CDR3 extends over 17 amino acids. V gave up 0 bases and J gave up 5 bases, with 19 bases separating them. In germline, CDR1 is LNHNV, CDR2 YYDKDF (reference sequence).

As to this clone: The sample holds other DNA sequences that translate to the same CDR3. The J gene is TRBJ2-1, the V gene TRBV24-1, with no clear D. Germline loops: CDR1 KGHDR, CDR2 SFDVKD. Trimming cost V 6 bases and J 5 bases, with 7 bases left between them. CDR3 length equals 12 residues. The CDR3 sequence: CATSQTNNEQFF. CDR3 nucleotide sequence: TGTGCCACCAGTCAGACAAACAATGAGCAGTTCTTC.

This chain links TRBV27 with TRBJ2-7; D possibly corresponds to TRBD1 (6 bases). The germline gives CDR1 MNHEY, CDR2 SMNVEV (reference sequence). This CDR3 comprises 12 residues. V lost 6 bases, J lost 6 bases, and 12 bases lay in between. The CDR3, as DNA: TGTGCCAGCAGCCAAATAGGGGGCGAGCAGTACTTC. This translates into CASSQIGGEQYF.

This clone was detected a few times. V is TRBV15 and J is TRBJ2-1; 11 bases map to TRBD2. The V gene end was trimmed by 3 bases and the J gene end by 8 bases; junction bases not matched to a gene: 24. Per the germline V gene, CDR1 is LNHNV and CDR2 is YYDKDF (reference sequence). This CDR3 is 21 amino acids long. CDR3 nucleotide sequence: TGTGCCACCAGCAGGGTTGAGATGACGGGACTAGCGGCCCTTCGCTCCGATGAGCAGTTCTTC. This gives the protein CATSRVEMTGLAALRSDEQFF.

CDR3 amino acids: CASSLGGPQGVYNEQFF. As DNA, the CDR3 is TGTGCCAGCAGCTTGGGAGGCCCACAGGGGGTTTACAATGAGCAGTTCTTC. V gene TRBV5-4 combines with J gene TRBJ2-1, with 8 bases lining up with TRBD1. Germline loops: CDR1 SGHNT, CDR2 YYREEE (reference sequence). The CDR3 has 17 amino acids. Trimming took 0 bases from V and 4 from J; bases not matched to a gene: 9.

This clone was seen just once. The CDR3 spells CASSVVGGRHTEAFF. CDR3 nucleotides: TGTGCCAGCAGCGTAGTCGGGGGGCGGCACACTGAAGCTTTCTTT. The rearrangement uses TRBV9 and TRBJ1-1; D is perhaps TRBD1 (6 bases). Looked up from germline, CDR1 is SGDLS and CDR2 is YYNGEE. The CDR3 length is 15 residues. Deletions cut 0 bases from V and 3 bases from J, with 12 bases between.